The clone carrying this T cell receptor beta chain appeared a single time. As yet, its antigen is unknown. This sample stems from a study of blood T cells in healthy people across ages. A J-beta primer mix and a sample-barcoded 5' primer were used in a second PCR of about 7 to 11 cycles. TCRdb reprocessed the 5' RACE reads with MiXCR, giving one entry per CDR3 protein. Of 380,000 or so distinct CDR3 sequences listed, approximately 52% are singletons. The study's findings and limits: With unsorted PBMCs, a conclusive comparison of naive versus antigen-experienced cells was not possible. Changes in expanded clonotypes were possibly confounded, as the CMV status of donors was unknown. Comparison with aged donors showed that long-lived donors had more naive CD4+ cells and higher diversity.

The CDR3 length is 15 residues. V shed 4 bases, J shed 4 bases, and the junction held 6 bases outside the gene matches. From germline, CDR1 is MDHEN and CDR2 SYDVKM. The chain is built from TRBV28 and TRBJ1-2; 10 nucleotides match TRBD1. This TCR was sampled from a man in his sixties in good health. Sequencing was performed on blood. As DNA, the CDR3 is TGTGCCAGCAGTTCCGGGACAGGGGAGAGCTATGGCTACACCTTC. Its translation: CASSSGTGESYGYTF.